This T cell receptor beta chain emerged from a study of blood T cell repertoires in COVID-19. Across the study: T cells, B-cell-depleted T cells, or PBMCs provided the cDNA or gDNA that served as material.

Per the germline V gene, CDR1 is SGHNT and CDR2 is YYREEE (reference sequence). The CDR3 is 16 residues long. With 1 base removed from V and 0 bases from J, the gap between germline ends came to 10 bases. Assay used: immunoSEQ multiplex PCR; TCRdb lists only in-frame clones, some missing. The sample includes approximately 140,000 clones, around 88% of them seen just once. This clone was seen a single time. The sequenced sample was peripheral blood. The chain joins TRBV5-4 to TRBJ1-4; D may be TRBD1 (5 bases). The source is a woman aged 60-75 years with acute or convalescent COVID-19. The CDR3 DNA follows: TGTGCCAGCAGCTTGAAAGAGACAGCAACTAATGAAAAACTGTTTTTT. Amino acids: CASSLKETATNEKLFF.